Listed below are T cell receptor beta chains from one sample, sequenced in a study of cytomegalovirus exposure and HLA in healthy donors. TCRdb's table, derived via immunoSEQ multiplex PCR, lists solely in-frame clones and lacks some. The table includes about 200,000 clones, about 86% detected once. Sequencing input: PBMCs. All receptors derive from a woman aged 25 to 39 in good health and CMV-seronegative. Each CDR3 is given with its conserved first and last residue. A D gene is named only where the DNA matches it firmly. Clone sizes are given selectively: once, few, many, or a class where the clone is expanded.

NA	once	TRBV6-1	TRBJ2-1	CASSERQGYNEQFF	TGTGCCAGCAGTGAACGGCAGGGCTACAATGAGCAGTTCTTC
TRBD1	NA	TRBV6-5	TRBJ1-2	CASSVGTAYGYTF	TGTGCCAGCAGTGTTGGGACAGCCTATGGCTACACCTTC
TRBD2	NA	TRBV11-2	TRBJ2-7	CASSPGLAVSYEQYF	TGTGCCAGCAGCCCCGGACTAGCGGTTTCCTACGAGCAGTACTTC
NA	NA	TRBV7-8	TRBJ2-6	CASSLVSGYSGANVLTF	TGTGCCAGCAGCTTGGTCTCGGGTTACTCTGGGGCCAACGTCCTGACTTTC
TRBD2	NA	TRBV10-2	TRBJ2-7	CASSVTSGTYEQYF	TGCGCCAGCAGTGTGACTAGCGGGACTTACGAGCAGTACTTC
NA	NA	TRBV4-1	TRBJ1-1	CASSRQQAPDTEAFF	TGCGCCAGCAGCCGGCAACAGGCCCCGGACACTGAAGCTTTCTTT
NA	NA	TRBV6-6	TRBJ1-2	CASSHGTDGYTF	TGTGCCAGCAGTCACGGGACTGATGGCTACACCTTC
NA	NA	TRBV27	TRBJ2-2	CASSYGTVNTGELFF	TGTGCCAGCAGTTACGGGACTGTGAACACCGGGGAGCTGTTTTTT
TRBD1	NA	TRBV6-1	TRBJ1-2	CASNIGGLSYGYTF	TGTGCCAGCAATATAGGGGGCTTGAGCTATGGCTACACCTTC
NA	NA	TRBV5-1	TRBJ2-1	CASSPFEDYEQFF	TGCGCCAGCAGCCCTTTCGAAGACTATGAGCAGTTCTTC
NA	NA	TRBV11-2	TRBJ2-1	CASSLVLSYNEQFF	TGTGCCAGCAGCTTAGTTCTATCCTACAATGAGCAGTTCTTC
TRBD2	few	TRBV5-6	TRBJ2-1	CASSNRRAGEQFF	TGTGCCAGCAGCAACCGGAGAGCGGGGGAGCAGTTCTTC
NA	NA	TRBV21-1	TRBJ2-7	CASSIVADSLSIEQYF	TGTGCCAGCAGCATCGTCGCAGACAGCCTATCGATCGAGCAGTACTTC
NA	few	TRBV2	TRBJ1-1	CASSPLGVTGIGLNTEAFF	TGTGCCAGCAGTCCTTTGGGCGTCACAGGGATTGGTCTGAACACTGAAGCTTTCTTT
NA	NA	TRBV11-1	TRBJ1-1	CASSHSQGTEAFF	TGTGCCAGCAGCCATTCACAGGGAACTGAAGCTTTCTTT
NA	once	TRBV11-2	TRBJ2-7	CASSLTLEREQYF	TGTGCCAGCAGCTTAACCCTCGAGCGCGAGCAGTACTTC
TRBD1	NA	TRBV7-9	TRBJ2-7	CASSLGQATEQYF	TGTGCCAGCAGCCTAGGACAGGCGACCGAGCAGTACTTC
TRBD1	NA	TRBV30	TRBJ2-2	CAWSPGGSTGELFF	TGTGCCTGGAGTCCAGGGGGCAGCACCGGGGAGCTGTTTTTT
NA	few	TRBV20-1	TRBJ2-7	CSARSTREQYF	TGCAGTGCTAGATCAACTCGGGAGCAGTACTTC
NA	few	TRBV28	TRBJ1-1	CASRFGGSGEAFF	TGTGCCAGCAGATTCGGAGGAAGTGGTGAAGCTTTCTTT
NA	NA	TRBV19	TRBJ2-2	CASSIYLDSGELFF	TGTGCCAGTAGTATTTACCTAGATTCCGGGGAGCTGTTTTTT
NA	NA	TRBV28	TRBJ2-4	CASSFGGEDIQYF	TGTGCCAGCAGTTTCGGGGGTGAGGACATTCAGTACTTC
TRBD2	NA	TRBV5-4	TRBJ2-5	CASSSPGLSGETQYF	TGTGCCAGCAGCTCACCGGGACTATCTGGCGAGACCCAGTACTTC
NA	NA	TRBV5-1	TRBJ2-5	CASSGGPSETQYF	TGCGCCAGCAGCGGGGGCCCGTCGGAGACCCAGTACTTC
TRBD1	once	TRBV27	TRBJ2-2	CASRGTGVNTGELFF	TGTGCCAGCAGAGGGACAGGGGTTAACACCGGGGAGCTGTTTTTT
NA	once	TRBV29-1	TRBJ1-1	CSVGGGYTEAFF	TGCAGCGTTGGTGGCGGATACACTGAAGCTTTCTTT
NA	NA	TRBV5-4	TRBJ2-5	CASTTRGGGPQETQYF	TGTGCCAGCACCACGAGGGGGGGAGGACCACAAGAGACCCAGTACTTC
TRBD1	NA	TRBV7-9	TRBJ2-5	CASSPGGRGGETQYF	TGTGCCAGCAGCCCAGGGGGCAGGGGAGGAGAGACCCAGTACTTC